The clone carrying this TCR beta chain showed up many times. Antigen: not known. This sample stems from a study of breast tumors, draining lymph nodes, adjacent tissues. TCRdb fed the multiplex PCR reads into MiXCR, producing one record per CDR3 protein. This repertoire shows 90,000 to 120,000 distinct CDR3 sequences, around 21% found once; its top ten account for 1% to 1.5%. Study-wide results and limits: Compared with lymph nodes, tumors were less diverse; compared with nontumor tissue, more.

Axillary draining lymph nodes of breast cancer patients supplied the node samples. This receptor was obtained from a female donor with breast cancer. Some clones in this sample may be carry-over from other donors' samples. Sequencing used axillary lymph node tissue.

The CDR3 region has the DNA TGTGCCAGCAGGACAGGGCGGGAGACCCAGTACTTC. This sequence encodes CASRTGRETQYF. The chain recombines TRBV6-2 or TRBV6-3 with TRBJ2-5, with TRBD1 matching over 7 bases. V shed 6 bases and J 5 bases; nucleotides not matched to a gene: 3. Germline V CDR1 and CDR2: MNHEY, SVGEGT. This CDR3 has 12 residues.